This T cell receptor beta chain was sequenced for a study of Graves' ophthalmopathy and Graves' hyperthyroidism. Beta-chain TCR CDR3 regions were amplified from RNA transcripts. After a first-round RT-PCR with HTBI primers, a second-round multiplex PCR was run. TCRdb reprocessed the multiplex PCR reads with MiXCR, giving one entry per CDR3 protein. The sample includes fewer than 650,000 distinct CDR3 sequences, approximately 21% seen only once; the top ten take around 6.9%. Symptoms, serum thyroxine and TRAb, thyroid ultrasound, and orbital computed tomography formed the diagnostic basis. This clonotype was seen a few times. The clonotype comes from a woman aged 18-30 years with stable Graves' hyperthyroidism. Some clones in this sample may be carry-over from other donors' samples. Sequencing was carried out using peripheral blood.

The CDR3 region has the DNA TGTGCCAGCAGTTACTCGAATGCGGGGTTTACCGGGGAGCTGTTTTTT. This translates into CASSYSNAGFTGELFF. V usage is TRBV6-5 and J usage is TRBJ2-2, with D tentatively TRBD2 (6 bases). Trimming removed 0 bases from V and 5 bases from J, with 13 bases in between. The CDR3 runs 16 residues. Germline assignment: CDR1 MNHEY and CDR2 SVGAGI.